A single sample is the source of the 24 T cell receptor beta chains below, sequenced in a study of cytomegalovirus exposure and HLA in healthy donors. Both 60 Vbeta primers and 13 Jbeta primers went into the PCR. Sequencing was performed with immunoSEQ multiplex PCR; in TCRdb, only in-frame clones are kept and a portion is missing. Of about 150,000 clones listed, approximately 80% are singletons. Sequenced: PBMCs. The receptor set was obtained from a man aged 18 to 30 in good health and CMV-seronegative.

The chain combines TRBV18 with TRBJ1-2, with a weak D call TRBD1 (6 bases). Germline V gives CDR1 KGHSH, CDR2 LQKENI. The CDR3 sequence is 14 residues long. Trimming left V 3 bases short and J 2 bases short, with 10 bases between. The CDR3 DNA reads TGTGCCAGCTCACCTTCGGACAGCAACTATGGCTACACCTTC. It is translated as CASSPSDSNYGYTF.

The V call is TRBV18, the J call TRBJ2-7; D might be TRBD2 (6 bases). There are 14 residues in the CDR3. The germline CDR1 and CDR2 sequences are KGHSH and LQKENI. V was cut by 3 bases and J by 7 bases, with 16 bases left in between. The CDR3 DNA follows: TGTGCCAGCTCACCGCCGGGACGGGGAGGTGAGCAGTACTTC. Its protein is CASSPPGRGGEQYF.

The DNA for the CDR3 is TGTGCCAGCAGCGAACAAGAATACGAGCAGTACTTC. Amino acid sequence: CASSEQEYEQYF. The chain combines TRBV11-3 with TRBJ2-7; D not certain. The CDR3 sequence is 12 residues long. From germline, CDR1 is SGHNT and CDR2 YENEEA. Between the trimmed V and J ends, which lost 5 bases and 4 bases, there was a span of 9 bases.

CDR3 residues: CASSSGQDNQETQYF. CDR3 DNA sequence: TGTGCCAGCAGCAGCGGACAGGACAACCAAGAGACCCAGTACTTC. This chain links TRBV11-3 with TRBJ2-5; TRBD1 matches 7 bases. V shed 5 bases, J shed 0 bases, and the junction held 6 bases outside the gene matches. Looked up from germline, CDR1 is SGHNT and CDR2 is YENEEA. This CDR3 is 15 amino acids long.

The chain is built from TRBV7-6 and TRBJ1-5; 10 bases are shared with TRBD1. Germline V lookup: CDR1 SGHVS, CDR2 FNYEAQ. With 5 bases clipped from V and 2 bases from J, the junction kept 6 bases outside the gene matches. The CDR3 is 16 amino acids. This CDR3 reads CASSAGTGDGNQPQHF. The CDR3 DNA reads TGTGCCAGCAGCGCCGGGACAGGGGATGGCAATCAGCCCCAGCATTTT. Together with reference TRBV7-6 and TRBJ1-5, the CDR3 gives the full variable domain: GAGVSQSPRYKVTKRGQDVALRCDPISGHVSLYWYRQALGQGPEFLTYFNYEAQQDKSGLPNDRFSAERPEGSISTLTIQRTEQRDSAMYRCASSAGTGDGNQPQHFGDGTRLSIL.

The chain couples TRBV5-1 to TRBJ2-5; 13 bases agree with TRBD2. The J call may be wrong; the DNA end is better matched by TRBJ2-7. Germline V gives CDR1 SGHRS, CDR2 YFSETQ. This CDR3 comprises 18 residues. The CDR3 DNA sequence: TGCGCCAGCAGCTGGGGACAGGGAAGGACTAGCGGGAGCTACGAGCAGTACTTC. Encoded protein: CASSWGQGRTSGSYEQYF.

As to this clone: In the same sample, other DNA sequences code for this CDR3. The chain links TRBV6-5 to TRBJ1-1, with D uncertain. The CDR3 is 14 amino acids. The germline V and J ends were trimmed by 2 bases and 0 bases, with 7 bases remaining between them. Germline V gene lookup returns CDR1 MNHEY and CDR2 SVGAGI. CDR3 DNA: TGTGCCAGCAGTTACGGAGCGTTGAACACTGAAGCTTTCTTT. Translating gives CASSYGALNTEAFF.

This clone has more than one count but fewer than ten. The V and J genes are TRBV7-2 and TRBJ2-7; 11 positions match TRBD2. V shed 2 bases and J 3 bases; nucleotides not matched to a gene: 12. In germline, CDR1 is SGHTA, CDR2 FQGNSA. The CDR3 has 18 residues. The CDR3: CASSLPKPGLAEIYEQYF. For the CDR3, the DNA is TGTGCCAGCAGCTTACCGAAACCGGGACTAGCGGAGATCTACGAGCAGTACTTC.

The J gene is TRBJ2-5, the V gene TRBV6-5; possible D gene TRBD2, 6 bases. TRBJ2-7 explains the end of the DNA better; the J call may be wrong. The CDR3 is 15 residues long. Germline CDR1 and CDR2: MNHEY and SVGAGI. The CDR3 nucleotides are TGTGCCAGCACCCTGGGGCGGGGTTACTCCTACGAGCAGTACTTC. Translating it yields CASTLGRGYSYEQYF.

The V gene is TRBV2, the J gene TRBJ1-2; 8 bases map to TRBD1. This CDR3 contains 14 residues. Germline CDR1 reads SNHLY; CDR2 reads FYNNEI. Trimming took 3 bases from V and 12 from J; bases not matched to a gene: 12. CDR3 bases: TGTGCCAGCAGTGAGGGTACAGGGGGATGGTACCACACCTTC. Translating it yields CASSEGTGGWYHTF.

This chain connects TRBV7-9 to TRBJ2-5; 7 bases are shared with TRBD1. Germline V gene data show CDR1 as SEHNR and CDR2 as FQNEAQ (reference sequence). With V trimmed by 5 bases and J by 3 bases, 3 bases remained unmatched. This CDR3 has 13 residues. The DNA of the CDR3 is TGTGCCAGCAGCCCAGGGACAGAAGAGACCCAGTACTTC. Amino acids: CASSPGTEETQYF.

The chain links TRBV5-1 to TRBJ2-5, with a possible D match to TRBD1 (6 bases). Deletions cut 0 bases from V and 4 bases from J, with 10 bases between. Germline CDR1 SGHRS, CDR2 YFSETQ. The CDR3 has 14 amino acids. In DNA form, the CDR3 reads TGCGCCAGCAGCTTGGGGACAGTCGGAGAGACCCAGTACTTC. This codes for CASSLGTVGETQYF.

In the case of this clone: An end of the junction does not agree with germline; a read error may underlie this. V is TRBV7-9 and J is TRBJ1-2; D unresolved. The CDR3 has 13 amino acids. The germline V gene has CDR1 SEHNR and CDR2 FQNEAQ (reference sequence). CDR3 nucleotides: TGTGCCAGCAGCTTAGACCATAACTCTGGCTACACCTTC. As protein: CASSLDHNSGYTF. Complete variable domain (other parts from reference TRBV7-9 and TRBJ1-2): DTGVSQNPRHKITKRGQNVTFRCDPISEHNRLYWYRQTLGQGPEFLTYFQNEAQLEKSRLLSDRFSAERPKGSFSTLEIQRTEQGDSAMYLCASSLDHNSGYTFGSGTRLTVV.

The rearrangement uses TRBV10-2 and TRBJ1-5, with TRBD1 identical over 10 bases. The CDR3 is made up of 15 amino acids. Germline trimming cut 6 bases from V and 5 bases from J; bases unmatched to any gene: 7. Looked up from germline, CDR1 is WSHSY and CDR2 is SAAADI. The CDR3 DNA follows: TGCGCCAGCAGGAAAAAGGACAGGGGGGATCAGCCCCAGCATTTT. It specifies CASRKKDRGDQPQHF.

The rearrangement uses TRBV5-4 and TRBJ2-3; possible D gene TRBD2, 6 bases. Germline CDR1 is SGHNT and CDR2 is YYREEE (reference sequence). The CDR3 runs to 17 residues. Deletions cut 4 bases from V and 1 base from J, with 19 bases between. Here the CDR3 DNA reads TGTGCCAGCAGCCAAGGCCCGCCCGGGAGAGGCACAGATACGCAGTATTTT. Its translation is CASSQGPPGRGTDTQYF.

This clone was recorded once. The chain employs TRBV7-8 and TRBJ2-3; D might be TRBD2 (6 bases). Per germline, CDR1 SGHVS and CDR2 FQNEAQ. V lost 5 bases to trimming and J lost 1 base, with 10 bases between them. This CDR3 spans 14 amino acids. CDR3 bases: TGTGCCAGCAGCCTGACTAGTGGCACAGATACGCAGTATTTT. Protein: CASSLTSGTDTQYF.

This chain connects TRBV11-2 to TRBJ2-5; TRBD2 aligns across 13 bases. Germline V gene data show CDR1 as SGHAT and CDR2 as FQNNGV. After removal of 4 bases from V and 7 bases from J, the junction contained 6 bases not matched to a gene. The CDR3 is made up of 15 amino acids. In DNA, the CDR3 is TGTGCCAGCAGCTCACTAGCGGGGGGGCCCGGGACCCAGTACTTC. Protein: CASSSLAGGPGTQYF. Variable domain in full (rest from reference TRBV11-2 and TRBJ2-5): EAGVAQSPRYKIIEKRQSVAFWCNPISGHATLYWYQQILGQGPKLLIQFQNNGVVDDSQLPKDRFSAERLKGVDSTLKIQPAKLEDSAVYLCASSSLAGGPGTQYFGPGTRLLVL.

In DNA form, the CDR3 reads TGTGCCAGCAGTTCCCTAGCGCTCTACAATGAGCAGTTCTTC. Encoded protein: CASSSLALYNEQFF. The V call is TRBV28, the J call TRBJ2-1, with D possibly being TRBD2 (6 bases). V was pared by 4 bases and J by 3 bases, with 10 bases between. CDR1 and CDR2 from the germline V gene are MDHEN and SYDVKM. The CDR3 has 14 residues.

The rearrangement links TRBV19 to TRBJ1-2, with D tentatively TRBD1 (6 bases). This CDR3 region has 16 residues. In germline, CDR1 is LNHDA, CDR2 SQIVND (reference sequence). V lost 6 bases and J lost 0, with 17 bases in between. CDR3 in amino acids: CASRIRTGRANYGYTF. Written as DNA, the CDR3 is TGTGCCAGTAGGATACGAACAGGGCGCGCTAACTATGGCTACACCTTC.

This clone was seen a single time. The junction shows a germline mismatch at one end, possibly a read error. The rearrangement joins TRBV7-9 to TRBJ1-1; D unclear. The germline CDR1 and CDR2 sequences are SEHNR and FQNEAQ (reference sequence). The CDR3 sequence is 12 residues long. For the CDR3, the DNA is TGTTCCAGCAGCTTCCCAAACACTGAAGCTTTCTTT. Encoded protein: CSSSFPNTEAFF.

The rearrangement joins TRBV6-1 to TRBJ1-1; 7 bases are a match to TRBD1. Unmatched junction bases numbered 7, after V lost 2 bases and J lost 4 bases. The germline V gene encodes CDR1 MNHNS and CDR2 SASEGT. The CDR3 covers 15 residues. The CDR3: CASSEKVSGGTEAFF. CDR3 sequence (DNA): TGTGCCAGCAGTGAAAAGGTATCAGGGGGCACTGAAGCTTTCTTT.

The chain combines TRBV9 with TRBJ1-2; D might be TRBD1 (6 bases). Germline V lookup: CDR1 SGDLS, CDR2 YYNGEE. The V end lost 0 bases, the J end lost 3 bases, and 12 bases lay between the germline ends. The CDR3 extends over 15 amino acids. CDR3 amino acids: CASSVVNPGDYGYTF. The CDR3, as DNA: TGTGCCAGCAGCGTAGTCAACCCAGGGGACTATGGCTACACCTTC.

This chain uses TRBV9 with TRBJ1-6; TRBD1 matches at 7 bases. Germline V gene data show CDR1 as SGDLS and CDR2 as YYNGEE. The CDR3 spans 15 residues. Unmatched junction bases numbered 6, after V lost 2 bases and J lost 7 bases. CDR3 protein: CASSVTGEENSPLHF. The CDR3, as DNA: TGTGCCAGCAGCGTTACAGGGGAGGAGAATTCACCCCTCCACTTT.

The V and J genes are TRBV28 and TRBJ1-4; TRBD1 matches 8 bases. Germline CDR1 and CDR2: MDHEN and SYDVKM. After removal of 2 bases from V and 7 bases from J, the junction contained 6 bases not matched to a gene. The CDR3 sequence is 15 residues long. CDR3 protein: CASSLQGAPGEKLFF. The CDR3 nucleotides read TGTGCCAGCAGTTTACAGGGGGCCCCTGGTGAAAAACTGTTTTTT.